This T cell receptor beta chain was captured by sequencing in a study of metastatic and nonmetastatic thyroid tumors. CDR1 is DFQATT, CDR2 SNEGSKA, per germline (reference sequence). With 3 bases removed from V and 4 bases from J, the gap between germline ends came to 6 bases. The CDR3 has 11 amino acids. Every patient underwent thyroid surgery untreated. Using MiXCR, TCRdb re-called clones from the PCR reads. The table has over 7,500 clones, 26% seen once; the top ten hold 6.1%. The TCR comes from a female donor with papillary thyroid cancer or a benign thyroid nodule (not recorded which). Some clones in this sample may be carry-over from other donors' samples. The V and J genes are TRBV20-1 and TRBJ1-1; no clear D gene. Sample: adjacent normal tissue. The CDR3 nucleotides read TGCAGTGCTAGGCTGCTCACTGAAGCTTTCTTT. Its protein product is CSARLLTEAFF.